What follows is one TCR beta chain and its context. Germline V lookup: CDR1 SGHDT, CDR2 YYEEEE. CDR3 size: 14 residues. Trimming took 3 bases from V and 4 from J, leaving 13 bases between them. The data are from a study of T cells in localized non-small cell lung cancer. Clones were sequenced by immunoSEQ multiplex PCR, and TCRdb holds only the in-frame ones, with some missing. The data show tens of thousands of clones, about 86% seen once. V gene TRBV5-6 combines with J gene TRBJ1-1, with D possibly matching TRBD1 (6 bases). The sample consisted of peripheral blood, taken before any cancer treatment. The sequence was collected from a woman aged 35-75 years with stage I lung adenocarcinoma. CDR3 nucleotide sequence: TGTGCCAGCAGCTCACTAGGACAGCGCACTGAAGCTTTCTTT. Amino acid sequence: CASSSLGQRTEAFF.